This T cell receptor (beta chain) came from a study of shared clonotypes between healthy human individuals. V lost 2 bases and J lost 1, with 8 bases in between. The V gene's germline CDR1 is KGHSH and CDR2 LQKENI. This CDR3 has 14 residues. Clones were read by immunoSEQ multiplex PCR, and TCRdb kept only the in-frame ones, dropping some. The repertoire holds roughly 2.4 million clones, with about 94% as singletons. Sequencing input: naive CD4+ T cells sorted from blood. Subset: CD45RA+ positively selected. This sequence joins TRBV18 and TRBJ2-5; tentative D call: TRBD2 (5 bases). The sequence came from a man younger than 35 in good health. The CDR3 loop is CASSPIASQETQYF. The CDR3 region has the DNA TGTGCCAGCTCACCAATAGCGAGCCAAGAGACCCAGTACTTC.